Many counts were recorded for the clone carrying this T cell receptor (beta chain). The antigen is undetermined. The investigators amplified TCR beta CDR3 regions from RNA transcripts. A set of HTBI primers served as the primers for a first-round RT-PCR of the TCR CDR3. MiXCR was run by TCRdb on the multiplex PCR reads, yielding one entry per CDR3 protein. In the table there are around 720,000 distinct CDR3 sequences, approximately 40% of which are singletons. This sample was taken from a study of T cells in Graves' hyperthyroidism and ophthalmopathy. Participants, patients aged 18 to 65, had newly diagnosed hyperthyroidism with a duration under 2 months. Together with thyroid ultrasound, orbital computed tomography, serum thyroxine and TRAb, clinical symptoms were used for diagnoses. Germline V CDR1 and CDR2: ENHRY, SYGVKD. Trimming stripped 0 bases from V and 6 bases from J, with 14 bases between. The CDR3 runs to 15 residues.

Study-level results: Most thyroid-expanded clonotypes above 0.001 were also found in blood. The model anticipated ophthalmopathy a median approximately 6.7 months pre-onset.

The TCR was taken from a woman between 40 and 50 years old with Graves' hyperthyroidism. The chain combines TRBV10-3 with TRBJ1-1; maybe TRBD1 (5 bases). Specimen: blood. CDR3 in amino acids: CAISESIGRVAEAFF. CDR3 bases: TGTGCCATCAGTGAGTCGATTGGCAGGGTCGCTGAAGCTTTCTTT.